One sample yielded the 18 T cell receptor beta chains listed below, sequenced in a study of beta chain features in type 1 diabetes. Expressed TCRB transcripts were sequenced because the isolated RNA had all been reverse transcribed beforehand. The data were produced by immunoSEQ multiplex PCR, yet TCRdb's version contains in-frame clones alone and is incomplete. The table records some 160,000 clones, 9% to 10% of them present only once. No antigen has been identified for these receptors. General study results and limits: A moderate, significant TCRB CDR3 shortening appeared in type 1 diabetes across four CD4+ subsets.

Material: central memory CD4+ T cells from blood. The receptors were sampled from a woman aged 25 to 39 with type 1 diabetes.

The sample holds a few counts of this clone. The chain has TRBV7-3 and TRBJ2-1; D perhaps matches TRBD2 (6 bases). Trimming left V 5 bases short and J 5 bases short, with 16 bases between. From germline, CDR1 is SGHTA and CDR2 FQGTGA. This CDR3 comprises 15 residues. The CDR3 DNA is TGTGCCAGCAGCCCCCGGGAGCGAAATAACAATGAGCAGTTCTTC. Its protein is CASSPRERNNNEQFF.

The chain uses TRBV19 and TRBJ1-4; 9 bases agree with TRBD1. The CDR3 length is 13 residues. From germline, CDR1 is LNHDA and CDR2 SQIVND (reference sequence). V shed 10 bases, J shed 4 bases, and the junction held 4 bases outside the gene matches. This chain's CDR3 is CATWDRDNEKLFF. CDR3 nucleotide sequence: TGTGCCACCTGGGACAGGGATAATGAAAAACTGTTTTTT. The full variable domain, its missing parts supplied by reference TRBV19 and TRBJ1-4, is DGGITQSPKYLFRKEGQNVTLSCEQNLNHDAMYWYRQDPGQGLRLIYYSQIVNDFQKGDIAEGYSVSREKKESFPLTVTSAQKNPTAFYLCATWDRDNEKLFFGSGTQLSVL.

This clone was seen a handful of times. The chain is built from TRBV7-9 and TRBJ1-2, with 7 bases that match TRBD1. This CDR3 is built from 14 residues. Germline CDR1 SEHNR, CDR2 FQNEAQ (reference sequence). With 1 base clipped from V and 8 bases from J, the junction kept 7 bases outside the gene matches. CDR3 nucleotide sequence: TGTGCCAGCAGCTTAGAGGAGGGGGCGCACGGCTACACCTTC. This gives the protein CASSLEEGAHGYTF.

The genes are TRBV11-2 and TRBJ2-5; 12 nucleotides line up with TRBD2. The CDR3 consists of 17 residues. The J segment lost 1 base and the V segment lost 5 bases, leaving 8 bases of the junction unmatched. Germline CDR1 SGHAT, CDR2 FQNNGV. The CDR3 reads CASSPWGTSGPQETQYF. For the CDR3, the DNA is TGTGCCAGCAGCCCATGGGGGACTAGCGGGCCCCAAGAGACCCAGTACTTC.

The CDR3 sequence is CSGVLAGKVAGELFF. Here the CDR3 DNA reads TGCAGCGGAGTACTAGCGGGAAAGGTGGCCGGGGAGCTGTTTTTT. V gene TRBV29-1 combines with J gene TRBJ2-2; TRBD2 aligns across 10 bases. This CDR3 contains 15 residues. Germline loops: CDR1 SQVTM, CDR2 ANQGSEA. The V and J ends lost 7 bases and 6 bases, in that order; junction bases with no gene match: 11.

DNA for the CDR3: TGTGCCAGCAGCTTAAGACTAGCGGGATTAGCCAAAAACATTCAGTACTTC. It encodes CASSLRLAGLAKNIQYF. The gene calls are TRBV7-9 and TRBJ2-4; the match to TRBD2 covers 11 bases. Per germline, CDR1 SEHNR and CDR2 FQNEAQ (reference sequence). The CDR3 sequence is 17 residues long. The V gene end was trimmed by 2 bases and the J gene end by 0 bases; junction bases not matched to a gene: 3. The variable domain in full, completed from reference TRBV7-9 and TRBJ2-4, reads DTGVSQNPRHKITKRGQNVTFRCDPISEHNRLYWYRQTLGQGPEFLTYFQNEAQLEKSRLLSDRFSAERPKGSFSTLEIQRTEQGDSAMYLCASSLRLAGLAKNIQYFGAGTRLSVL.

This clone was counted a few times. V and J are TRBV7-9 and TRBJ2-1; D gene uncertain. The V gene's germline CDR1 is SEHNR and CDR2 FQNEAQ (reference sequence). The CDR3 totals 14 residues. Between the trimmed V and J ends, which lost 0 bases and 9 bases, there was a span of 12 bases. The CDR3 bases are TGTGCCAGCAGCTTAGCTCCCCTTCACGGTGAGCAGTTCTTC. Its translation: CASSLAPLHGEQFF.

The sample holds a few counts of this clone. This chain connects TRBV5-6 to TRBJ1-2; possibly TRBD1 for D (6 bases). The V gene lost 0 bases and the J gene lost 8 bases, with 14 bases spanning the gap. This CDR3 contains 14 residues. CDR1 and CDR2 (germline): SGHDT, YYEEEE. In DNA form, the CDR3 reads TGTGCCAGCAGCTTGGATGTGTGGACAGAAGGCTACACCTTC. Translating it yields CASSLDVWTEGYTF.

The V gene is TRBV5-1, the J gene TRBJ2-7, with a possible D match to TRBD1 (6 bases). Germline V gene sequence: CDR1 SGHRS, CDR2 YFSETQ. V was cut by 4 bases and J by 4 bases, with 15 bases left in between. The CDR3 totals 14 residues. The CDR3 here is CASSGQPGPYEQYF. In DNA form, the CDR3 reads TGCGCCAGCAGCGGACAGCCAGGTCCGTACGAGCAGTACTTC.

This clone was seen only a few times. CDR3: CASSPTGQGQSMNTEAFF. CDR3 sequence (DNA): TGTGCCAGCTCACCCACCGGCCAGGGGCAAAGTATGAACACTGAAGCTTTCTTT. The rearrangement joins TRBV18 to TRBJ1-1, with D possibly being TRBD1 (6 bases). This CDR3 has 18 residues. CDR1 and CDR2 (germline): KGHSH, LQKENI. V was pared by 3 bases and J by 0 bases, with 20 bases between.

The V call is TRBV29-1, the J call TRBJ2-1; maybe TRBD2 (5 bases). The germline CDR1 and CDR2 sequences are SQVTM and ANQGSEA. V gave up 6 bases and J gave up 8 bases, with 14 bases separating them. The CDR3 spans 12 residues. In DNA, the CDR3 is TGCAGCGTGGTCAGGAGGCGCGATGAGCAGTTCTTC. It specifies CSVVRRRDEQFF.

CDR3 amino acids: CASRPSSEGEQFF. The DNA of the CDR3 is TGCGCCAGCAGGCCCTCTAGCGAAGGTGAGCAGTTCTTC. The V and J genes are TRBV23-1 and TRBJ2-1; a possible D gene is TRBD2 (6 bases). TRBV23-1 is classed as an ORF, of uncertain function. The V end was cut by 6 bases, the J end by 9 bases, with 15 bases between. The CDR3 is 13 residues long.

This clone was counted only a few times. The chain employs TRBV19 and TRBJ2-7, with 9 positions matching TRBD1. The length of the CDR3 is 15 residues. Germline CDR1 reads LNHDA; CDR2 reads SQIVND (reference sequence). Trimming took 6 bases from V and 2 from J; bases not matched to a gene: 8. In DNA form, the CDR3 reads TGTGCCAGTAGCCCGGACAGGGGCCATGCCTACGAGCAGTACTTC. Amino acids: CASSPDRGHAYEQYF.

DNA for the CDR3: TGTGCCAGCAGCTTAGCCTTAGATACGCAGTATTTT. Protein sequence: CASSLALDTQYF. The rearrangement joins TRBV7-2 to TRBJ2-3; D ambiguous. The CDR3 has 12 amino acids. Germline V lookup: CDR1 SGHTA, CDR2 FQGNSA. V was cut by 0 bases and J by 5 bases, with 3 bases left in between.

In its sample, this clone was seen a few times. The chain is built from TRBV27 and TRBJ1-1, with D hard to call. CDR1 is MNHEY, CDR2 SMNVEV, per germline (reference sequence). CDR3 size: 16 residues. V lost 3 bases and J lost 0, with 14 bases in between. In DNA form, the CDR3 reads TGTGCCAGCAGTTTTAGTGGTATTAGAGTGAACACTGAAGCTTTCTTT. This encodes CASSFSGIRVNTEAFF.

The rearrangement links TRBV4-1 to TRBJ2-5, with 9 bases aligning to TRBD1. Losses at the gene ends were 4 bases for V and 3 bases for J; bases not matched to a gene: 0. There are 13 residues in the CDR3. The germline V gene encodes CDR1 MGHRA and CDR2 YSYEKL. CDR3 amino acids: CASSRTGEETQYF. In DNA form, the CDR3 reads TGCGCCAGCAGCCGGACAGGGGAAGAGACCCAGTACTTC.

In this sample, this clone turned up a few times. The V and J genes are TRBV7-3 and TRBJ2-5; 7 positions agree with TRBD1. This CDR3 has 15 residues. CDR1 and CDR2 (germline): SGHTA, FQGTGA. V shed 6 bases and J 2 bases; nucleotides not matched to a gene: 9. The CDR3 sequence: CASSQTGTAQETQYF. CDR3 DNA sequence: TGTGCCAGCAGTCAAACGGGGACAGCACAAGAGACCCAGTACTTC.

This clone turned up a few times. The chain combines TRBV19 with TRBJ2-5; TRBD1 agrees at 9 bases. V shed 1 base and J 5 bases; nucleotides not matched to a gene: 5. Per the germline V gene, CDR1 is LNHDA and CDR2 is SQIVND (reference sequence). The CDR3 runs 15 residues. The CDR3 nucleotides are TGTGCCAGTAGTATAGCGGGACAGGGAGTGGAGACCCAGTACTTC. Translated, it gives CASSIAGQGVETQYF.